These 32 T cell receptor beta chains came from one sample sequenced in a study of T cell responses to AZD1222 COVID-19 vaccine. Clones were sequenced by immunoSEQ multiplex PCR, and TCRdb holds only the in-frame ones, with some missing. The repertoire consists of some 80,000 clones, with 88% occurring once and the leading ten covering 8% to 10%. The sequences come from peripheral blood, collected 28 days after the second dose of the MenACWY control vaccine. The receptors come from an adult who received the MenACWY meningococcal vaccine as a control.

The chain uses TRBV28 and TRBJ1-1; no clear D. This CDR3 is 13 amino acids long. Germline loops: CDR1 MDHEN, CDR2 SYDVKM. The germline V and J ends were trimmed by 5 bases and 0 bases, with 7 bases remaining between them. CDR3 sequence: CASSPQLNTEAFF. As DNA, the CDR3 is TGTGCCAGCAGTCCGCAGCTGAACACTGAAGCTTTCTTT.

This clone showed up just once. This chain links TRBV20-1 with TRBJ1-2; TRBD1 might be the D (5 bases). CDR3 length equals 11 residues. Between the trimmed V and J ends, which lost 6 bases and 8 bases, there was a span of 13 bases. The germline gives CDR1 DFQATT, CDR2 SNEGSKA (reference sequence). The CDR3 reads CSAWDSRGYTF. CDR3 nucleotides: TGCAGTGCGTGGGACTCCAGAGGCTACACCTTC.

The V and J genes are TRBV6-1 and TRBJ1-2; no clear D gene. The CDR3 consists of 13 residues. Germline V gene data show CDR1 as MNHNS and CDR2 as SASEGT. V dropped 3 bases and J dropped 3 bases, with 8 bases sitting between them. The CDR3 DNA follows: TGTGCCAGCAGTGACAGGTCCGACTATGGCTACACCTTC. Translated, it gives CASSDRSDYGYTF.

The genes are TRBV4-1 and TRBJ1-5; D not certain. Germline V lookup: CDR1 MGHRA, CDR2 YSYEKL. The CDR3 totals 14 residues. Trimming took off 0 bases at V and 0 bases at J, with 3 bases between the two ends. CDR3 DNA: TGCGCCAGCAGCCAAGACCGTAGCAATCAGCCCCAGCATTTT. It is translated as CASSQDRSNQPQHF.

CDR3 bases: TGTGCCAGCAGTACAGGGTTCGAACTCTATGGCTACACCTTC. As protein: CASSTGFELYGYTF. The chain employs TRBV6-5 and TRBJ1-2; weak D call: TRBD1 (6 bases). Germline CDR1 reads MNHEY; CDR2 reads SVGAGI. V was clipped by 5 bases and J by 4 bases, with 14 bases between them. The CDR3 runs to 14 residues.

The rearrangement links TRBV15 to TRBJ1-1; tentatively, D is TRBD1 (6 bases). The germline gives CDR1 LNHNV, CDR2 YYDKDF (reference sequence). The V end lost 2 bases, the J end lost 5 bases, and 9 bases lay between the germline ends. There are 13 residues in the CDR3. For the CDR3, the DNA is TGTGCCACCAGCAGAACAGGGCAAACTGAAGCTTTCTTT. It encodes CATSRTGQTEAFF.

The chain carries TRBV24-1 and TRBJ2-3; the match to TRBD2 covers 12 bases. The CDR3 has 15 residues. The trim removed 5 bases at V and 3 bases at J, leaving 2 bases unmatched. The V gene's germline CDR1 is KGHDR and CDR2 SFDVKD. The CDR3 protein is CATSVGLAGTDTQYF. CDR3 coding DNA: TGTGCCACCAGTGTCGGACTAGCGGGGACAGATACGCAGTATTTT.

CDR3 protein: CSVGDGANVLTF. DNA for the CDR3: TGCAGCGTCGGGGACGGGGCCAACGTCCTGACTTTC. J is TRBJ2-6 and V is TRBV29-1; TRBD1 or TRBD2 may be the D gene (5 bases each). This CDR3 contains 12 residues. V was cut by 6 bases and J by 4 bases, with 7 bases left in between. CDR1 and CDR2 from the germline V gene are SQVTM and ANQGSEA.

This clone was seen only once. The chain employs TRBV7-9 and TRBJ2-7, with D possibly being TRBD2 (5 bases). CDR1 and CDR2 from the germline V gene are SEHNR and FQNEAQ (reference sequence). Trimming pared 5 bases from V and 4 bases from J, leaving 21 bases between. The CDR3 length is 16 residues. This CDR3 reads CASSVPPGSLTYEQYF. For the CDR3, the DNA is TGTGCCAGCAGCGTGCCACCGGGGTCCCTCACATACGAGCAGTACTTC.

V gene TRBV7-9 combines with J gene TRBJ2-7, with D perhaps TRBD1 or TRBD2 (5 bases each). Germline V gene sequence: CDR1 SEHNR, CDR2 FQNEAQ (reference sequence). This CDR3 is 13 amino acids long. The V end lost 3 bases, the J end lost 0 bases, and 6 bases lay between the germline ends. The CDR3 loop is CASSLGPSYEQYF. The CDR3 coding sequence is TGTGCCAGCAGCTTGGGACCCTCCTACGAGCAGTACTTC.

This chain uses TRBV19 with TRBJ1-5, with D uncertain. Germline CDR1 and CDR2: LNHDA and SQIVND (reference sequence). This CDR3 has 15 amino acids. The V end lost 5 bases, the J end lost 0 bases, and 11 bases lay between the germline ends. This CDR3 reads CASSVKRDSNQPQHF. Here the CDR3 DNA reads TGTGCCAGTAGTGTAAAAAGAGATAGCAATCAGCCCCAGCATTTT.

The chain recombines TRBV5-4 with TRBJ2-3; D remains ambiguous. The CDR3 length is 13 residues. Trimming took 0 bases from V and 5 from J, leaving 7 bases between them. The germline gives CDR1 SGHNT, CDR2 YYREEE (reference sequence). This chain's CDR3 is CASSLAMKDTQYF. CDR3 nucleotide sequence: TGTGCCAGCAGCTTGGCCATGAAAGATACGCAGTATTTT.

V usage is TRBV5-4 and J usage is TRBJ1-1; 10 positions match TRBD1. V lost 4 bases and J lost 4; bases outside the gene matches: 16. The CDR3 runs to 18 residues. Germline values: CDR1 SGHNT, CDR2 YYREEE (reference sequence). CDR3 in amino acids: CASSKSRDRGSRGTEAFF. CDR3 DNA sequence: TGTGCCAGCAGCAAAAGCCGGGACAGGGGTTCTCGAGGCACTGAAGCTTTCTTT.

V usage is TRBV5-8 and J usage is TRBJ1-1; TRBD1 is a possible D gene (5 bases). This CDR3 comprises 14 residues. V shed 2 bases and J shed 5 bases, with 13 bases lying between them. Germline V gene sequence: CDR1 SGHTS, CDR2 YDEGEE. This chain's CDR3 is CASSFVRGWTEAFF. CDR3 bases: TGTGCCAGCAGCTTTGTTAGGGGTTGGACTGAAGCTTTCTTT.

The chain couples TRBV3-1 (or the pseudogene TRBV3-2) to TRBJ1-1, with D possibly matching TRBD1 (6 bases). Germline CDR1 LGHDT, CDR2 YNNKEL (reference sequence). This CDR3 region has 14 residues. V lost 3 bases and J 1 base, leaving 9 bases between the germline ends. CDR3 protein: CASSQGGGNTEAFF. The CDR3 nucleotides are TGTGCCAGCAGCCAGGGAGGGGGGAACACTGAAGCTTTCTTT.

This clone was recorded once. This rearrangement joins TRBV7-2 to TRBJ1-2; D gene ambiguous. V lost 1 base and J 1 base, leaving 7 bases between the germline ends. CDR3 length: 14 amino acids. Germline V gene sequence: CDR1 SGHTA, CDR2 FQGNSA. The DNA for the CDR3 is TGTGCCAGCAGCTTAGAACAGATTAACTATGGCTACACCTTC. Translated, it gives CASSLEQINYGYTF.

The chain combines TRBV30 with TRBJ1-3; TRBD1 matches 7 bases. CDR3 length equals 14 residues. Trimming cost V 3 bases and J 9 bases; bases outside gene matches: 11. Germline lookup yields CDR1 GTSNPN and CDR2 SVGIG (reference sequence). The CDR3 coding sequence is TGTGCCTGGAGCGCTGGGACAGCGGACGGCACCATATATTTT. Its translation is CAWSAGTADGTIYF.

The genes are TRBV19 and TRBJ2-7; D gene ambiguous. Trimming shortened V by 8 bases and J by 2 bases, and 13 bases separated the two germline ends. The V gene's germline CDR1 is LNHDA and CDR2 SQIVND (reference sequence). The CDR3 totals 13 residues. The CDR3 loop reads CASWNPPTYEQYF. The CDR3 DNA reads as TGTGCCAGTTGGAACCCCCCAACCTACGAGCAGTACTTC.

The chain links TRBV21-1 to TRBJ1-3. TRBV21-1 is designated a pseudogene. The CDR3 consists of 16 residues. The CDR3 DNA sequence: TGTGCCAGCAGGCTGGGTTCGTGGAGCTCTGGAAACACCATATATTTT. Translated, it gives CASRLGSWSSGNTIYF.

The chain couples TRBV5-1 to TRBJ1-1; maybe TRBD1 (6 bases). Per the germline V gene, CDR1 is SGHRS and CDR2 is YFSETQ. The CDR3 covers 14 residues. V shed 0 bases and J shed 2 bases, with 8 bases lying between them. The CDR3 reads CASSLGQENTEAFF. In DNA, the CDR3 is TGCGCCAGCAGCTTGGGACAGGAAAACACTGAAGCTTTCTTT.

This chain joins TRBV12-3 or TRBV12-4 and TRBJ1-5; D is uncertain. V lost 3 bases and J lost 9, with 12 bases in between. CDR3 length: 13 amino acids. This chain's CDR3 is CASSFRAIGPQHF. The CDR3 bases are TGTGCCAGCAGTTTTCGGGCAATAGGGCCCCAGCATTTT.

This chain links TRBV9 with TRBJ2-3; D perhaps matches TRBD2 (6 bases). Germline CDR1 reads SGDLS; CDR2 reads YYNGEE. The length of the CDR3 is 15 residues. V gave up 0 bases and J gave up 1 base, with 9 bases separating them. Here the CDR3 reads CASSVGGGGTDTQYF. CDR3 nucleotides: TGTGCCAGCAGCGTAGGGGGCGGGGGCACAGATACGCAGTATTTT.

The rearrangement links TRBV12-3 or TRBV12-4 to TRBJ1-5, with 7 positions matching TRBD1. V gave up 8 bases and J gave up 2 bases; unmatched junction bases: 3. The CDR3 contains 13 residues. CDR3 loop: CASVGGGNQPQHF. Here the CDR3 DNA reads TGTGCCAGCGTAGGGGGCGGCAATCAGCCCCAGCATTTT.

Relative to its sample, this clone is medium-sized. The chain is built from TRBV11-3 and TRBJ2-2; no clear D gene. The CDR3 runs 15 residues. The V end was cut by 2 bases, the J end by 1 base, with 8 bases between. Germline values: CDR1 SGHNT, CDR2 YENEEA. Here the CDR3 DNA reads TGTGCCAGCAGCTTATCAATCTGGAACACCGGGGAGCTGTTTTTT. Protein sequence: CASSLSIWNTGELFF.

The rearrangement uses TRBV5-6 and TRBJ1-5; weak D call: TRBD1 (5 bases). The CDR3 extends over 14 amino acids. Trimming removed 4 bases at V and 4 bases at J, with 12 bases between. Germline CDR1 and CDR2: SGHDT and YYEEEE. The CDR3 protein is CASSLGTGNQPQHF. CDR3 nucleotide sequence: TGTGCCAGCAGCCTAGGGACGGGTAATCAGCCCCAGCATTTT.

V gene TRBV4-1 combines with J gene TRBJ1-5, with D possibly being TRBD1 (6 bases). V gave up 0 bases and J gave up 3 bases, with 15 bases separating them. The CDR3 contains 17 residues. Germline loops: CDR1 MGHRA, CDR2 YSYEKL. The CDR3 is CASSQDVTGIANQPQHF. DNA for the CDR3: TGCGCCAGCAGCCAAGATGTCACAGGGATTGCCAATCAGCCCCAGCATTTT.

This chain uses TRBV3-1 (or the pseudogene TRBV3-2) with TRBJ2-2; D may be TRBD2 (5 bases). V lost 1 base to trimming and J lost 4 bases, with 10 bases between them. Germline V gene lookup returns CDR1 LGHDT and CDR2 YNNKEL (reference sequence). This CDR3 region has 15 residues. The CDR3 region is CASSQVGVGTGELFF. The CDR3 DNA reads TGTGCCAGCAGCCAAGTCGGGGTCGGCACCGGGGAGCTGTTTTTT.

This chain joins TRBV12-3 or TRBV12-4 and TRBJ1-1; D may be TRBD1 (6 bases). The CDR3 is 12 amino acids. V was cut by 4 bases and J by 7 bases, with 10 bases left in between. The CDR3, as DNA: TGTGCCAGCAGTTCAGGGGTTAATGAAGCTTTCTTT. Protein: CASSSGVNEAFF.

The chain uses TRBV21-1 and TRBJ2-7; the table's D call TRBD2 went unverified against the DNA. TRBV21-1 is labeled a pseudogene. CDR3 size: 15 residues. The DNA for the CDR3 is TGTGCCAGCAGCAAAGACATCCGTAGCCCCTACGAGCAGTACTTC. Amino acid sequence: CASSKDIRSPYEQYF.

The chain uses TRBV2 and TRBJ1-4; D is uncertain. This CDR3 spans 15 amino acids. Germline loops: CDR1 SNHLY, CDR2 FYNNEI. V lost 7 bases and J 7 bases, leaving 19 bases between the germline ends. In DNA, the CDR3 is TGTGCCAGCACTAGGGAGACGGGTAATATTGAAAAACTGTTTTTT. It is translated as CASTRETGNIEKLFF.

J is TRBJ1-5 and V is TRBV4-1; weak D call: TRBD1 (6 bases). Germline CDR1 MGHRA, CDR2 YSYEKL. Trimming shortened V by 1 base and J by 6 bases, and 10 bases separated the two germline ends. The CDR3 consists of 14 residues. The CDR3 nucleotides are TGCGCCAGCAGCCAAGTAACAGGGATTCAGCCCCAGCATTTT. It yields the protein CASSQVTGIQPQHF.

V gene TRBV7-8 combines with J gene TRBJ1-1; the match to TRBD1 covers 7 bases. CDR3 size: 14 residues. Trimming cost V 4 bases and J 3 bases; bases outside gene matches: 5. Germline V gene sequence: CDR1 SGHVS, CDR2 FQNEAQ. CDR3 protein: CASSSGQYYTEAFF. DNA for the CDR3: TGTGCCAGCAGCTCGGGACAGTACTACACTGAAGCTTTCTTT.